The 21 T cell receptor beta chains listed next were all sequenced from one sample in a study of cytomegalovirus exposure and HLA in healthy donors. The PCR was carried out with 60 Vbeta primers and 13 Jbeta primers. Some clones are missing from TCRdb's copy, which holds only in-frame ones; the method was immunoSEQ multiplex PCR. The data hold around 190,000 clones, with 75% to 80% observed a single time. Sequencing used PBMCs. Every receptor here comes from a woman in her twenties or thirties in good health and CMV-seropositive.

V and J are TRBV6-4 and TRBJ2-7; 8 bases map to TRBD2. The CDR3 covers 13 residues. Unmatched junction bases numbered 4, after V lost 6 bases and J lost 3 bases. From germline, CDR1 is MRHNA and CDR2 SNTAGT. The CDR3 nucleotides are TGTGCCAGCAGAGCGGGAGCCTTCTACGAGCAGTACTTC. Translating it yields CASRAGAFYEQYF.

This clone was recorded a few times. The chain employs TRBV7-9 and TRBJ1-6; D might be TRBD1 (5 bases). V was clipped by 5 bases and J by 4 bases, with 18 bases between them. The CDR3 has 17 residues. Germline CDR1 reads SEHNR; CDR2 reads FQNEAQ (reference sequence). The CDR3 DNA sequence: TGTGCCAGCAGCCTCCGGGAAGGGGACTCGTATAATTCACCCCTCCACTTT. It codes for CASSLREGDSYNSPLHF.

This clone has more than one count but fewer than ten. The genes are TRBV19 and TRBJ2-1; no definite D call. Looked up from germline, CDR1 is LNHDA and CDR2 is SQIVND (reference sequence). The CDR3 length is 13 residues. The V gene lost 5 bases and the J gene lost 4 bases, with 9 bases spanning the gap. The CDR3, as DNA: TGTGCCAGTAGTGGCCTAGTTTACAATGAGCAGTTCTTC. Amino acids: CASSGLVYNEQFF.

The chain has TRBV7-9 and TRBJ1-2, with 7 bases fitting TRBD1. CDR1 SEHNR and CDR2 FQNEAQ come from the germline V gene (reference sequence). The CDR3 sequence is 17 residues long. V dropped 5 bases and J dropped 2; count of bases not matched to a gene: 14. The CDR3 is CASSRLGAGQKNYGYTF. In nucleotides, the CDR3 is TGTGCCAGCAGCCGCTTGGGGGCGGGACAGAAGAACTATGGCTACACCTTC. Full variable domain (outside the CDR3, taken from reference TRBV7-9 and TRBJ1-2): DTGVSQNPRHKITKRGQNVTFRCDPISEHNRLYWYRQTLGQGPEFLTYFQNEAQLEKSRLLSDRFSAERPKGSFSTLEIQRTEQGDSAMYLCASSRLGAGQKNYGYTFGSGTRLTVV.

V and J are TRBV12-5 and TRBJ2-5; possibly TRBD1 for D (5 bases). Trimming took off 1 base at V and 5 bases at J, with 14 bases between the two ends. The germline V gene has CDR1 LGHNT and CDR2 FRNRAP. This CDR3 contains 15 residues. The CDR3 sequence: CASGLEVGPMETQYF. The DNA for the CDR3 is TGTGCTAGTGGTTTGGAGGTGGGGCCAATGGAGACCCAGTACTTC.

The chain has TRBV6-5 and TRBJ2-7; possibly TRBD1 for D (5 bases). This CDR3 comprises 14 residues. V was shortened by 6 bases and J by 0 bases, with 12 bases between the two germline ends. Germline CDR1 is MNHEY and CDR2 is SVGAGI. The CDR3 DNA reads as TGTGCCAGCAGAGACAGACCCTTCTCCTACGAGCAGTACTTC. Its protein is CASRDRPFSYEQYF.

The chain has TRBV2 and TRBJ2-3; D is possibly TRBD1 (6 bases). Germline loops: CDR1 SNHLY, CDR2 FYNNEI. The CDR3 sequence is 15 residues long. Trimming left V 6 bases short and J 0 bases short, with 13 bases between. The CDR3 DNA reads TGTGCCAGCAGCTCGGACAGCATAAGCACAGATACGCAGTATTTT. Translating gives CASSSDSISTDTQYF.

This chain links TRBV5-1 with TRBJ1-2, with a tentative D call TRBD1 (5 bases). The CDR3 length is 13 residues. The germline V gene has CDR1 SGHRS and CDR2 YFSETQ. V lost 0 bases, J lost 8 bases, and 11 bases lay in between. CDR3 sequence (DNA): TGCGCCAGCAGCTTGGAGGGAAGGGGCGGCTACACCTTC. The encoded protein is CASSLEGRGGYTF.

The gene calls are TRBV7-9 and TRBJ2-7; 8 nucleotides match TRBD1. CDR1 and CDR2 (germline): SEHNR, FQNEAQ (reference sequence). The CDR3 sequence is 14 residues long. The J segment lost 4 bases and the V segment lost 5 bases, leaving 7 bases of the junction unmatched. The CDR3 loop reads CASSTDRGGYEQYF. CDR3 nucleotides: TGTGCCAGCAGCACCGACAGGGGTGGGTACGAGCAGTACTTC.

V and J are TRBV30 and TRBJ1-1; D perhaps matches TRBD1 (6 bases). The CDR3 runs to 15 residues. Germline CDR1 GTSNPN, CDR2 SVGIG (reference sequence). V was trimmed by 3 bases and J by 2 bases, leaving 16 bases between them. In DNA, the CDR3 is TGTGCCTGGAGCGACCTTAACAGGGTAAACACTGAAGCTTTCTTT. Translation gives CAWSDLNRVNTEAFF.

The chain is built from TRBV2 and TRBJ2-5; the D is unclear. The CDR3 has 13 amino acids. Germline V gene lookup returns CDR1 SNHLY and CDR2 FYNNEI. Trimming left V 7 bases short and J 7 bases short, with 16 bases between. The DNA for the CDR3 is TGTGCCAGCACTGAGGAGTATAATGGGACCCAGTACTTC. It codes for CASTEEYNGTQYF.

The CDR3 reads CASSYQDSYYEQYF. CDR3 in DNA: TGTGCCAGCAGCTACCAAGACAGTTACTACGAGCAGTACTTC. The J gene is TRBJ2-7, the V gene TRBV11-2; D may be TRBD1 (5 bases). Between the trimmed V and J ends, which lost 4 bases and 3 bases, there was a span of 13 bases. The CDR3 has 14 residues. CDR1 is SGHAT, CDR2 FQNNGV, per germline.

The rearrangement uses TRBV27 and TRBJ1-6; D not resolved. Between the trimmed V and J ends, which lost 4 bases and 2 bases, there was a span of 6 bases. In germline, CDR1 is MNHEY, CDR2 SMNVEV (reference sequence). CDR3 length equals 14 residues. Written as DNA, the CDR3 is TGTGCCAGCAGTTCTACGGCCTATAATTCACCCCTCCACTTT. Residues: CASSSTAYNSPLHF.

The CDR3 coding sequence is TGTGCCAGCAGCCCCCGAGTGGGCTCTAATGAAAAACTGTTTTTT. The encoded protein is CASSPRVGSNEKLFF. V is TRBV5-6 and J is TRBJ1-4; no clear D. Germline loops: CDR1 SGHDT, CDR2 YYEEEE. V was shortened by 4 bases and J by 3 bases, with 13 bases between the two germline ends. The CDR3 covers 15 residues. Looking up the rest from reference TRBV5-6 and TRBJ1-4 gives the full variable domain: DAGVTQSPTHLIKTRGQQVTLRCSPKSGHDTVSWYQQALGQGPQFIFQYYEEEERQRGNFPDRFSGHQFPNYSSELNVNALLLGDSALYLCASSPRVGSNEKLFFGSGTQLSVL.

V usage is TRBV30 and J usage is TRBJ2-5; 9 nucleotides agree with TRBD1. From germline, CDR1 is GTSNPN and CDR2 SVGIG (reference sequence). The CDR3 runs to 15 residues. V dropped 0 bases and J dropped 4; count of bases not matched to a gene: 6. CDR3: CAWSVDRGVGETQYF. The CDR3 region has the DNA TGTGCCTGGAGTGTCGACAGGGGGGTCGGAGAGACCCAGTACTTC.

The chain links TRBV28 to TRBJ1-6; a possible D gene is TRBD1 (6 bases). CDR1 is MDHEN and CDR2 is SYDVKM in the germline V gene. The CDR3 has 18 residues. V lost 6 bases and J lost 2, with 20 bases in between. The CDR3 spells CASRAPVGGAPYNSPLHF. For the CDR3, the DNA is TGTGCCAGCAGAGCACCCGTCGGGGGGGCTCCCTATAATTCACCCCTCCACTTT.

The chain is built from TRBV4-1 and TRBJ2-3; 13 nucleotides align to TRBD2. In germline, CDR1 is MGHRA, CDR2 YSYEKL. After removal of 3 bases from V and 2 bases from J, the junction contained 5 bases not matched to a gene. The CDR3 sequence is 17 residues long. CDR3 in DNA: TGCGCCAGCAGCCATCTAACTAGCGGGGGGGCCACAGATACGCAGTATTTT. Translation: CASSHLTSGGATDTQYF.

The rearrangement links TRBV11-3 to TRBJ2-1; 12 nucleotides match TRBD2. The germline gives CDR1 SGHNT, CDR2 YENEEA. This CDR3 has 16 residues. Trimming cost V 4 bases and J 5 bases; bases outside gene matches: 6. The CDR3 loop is CASSYLAGGWHNEQFF. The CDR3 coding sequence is TGTGCCAGCAGCTACCTAGCGGGAGGGTGGCACAATGAGCAGTTCTTC.

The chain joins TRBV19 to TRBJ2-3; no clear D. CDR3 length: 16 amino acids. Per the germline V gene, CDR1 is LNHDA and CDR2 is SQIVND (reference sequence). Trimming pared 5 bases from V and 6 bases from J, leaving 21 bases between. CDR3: CASSAQQISYWDTQYF. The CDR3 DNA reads TGTGCCAGTAGTGCACAGCAGATATCGTACTGGGATACGCAGTATTTT.

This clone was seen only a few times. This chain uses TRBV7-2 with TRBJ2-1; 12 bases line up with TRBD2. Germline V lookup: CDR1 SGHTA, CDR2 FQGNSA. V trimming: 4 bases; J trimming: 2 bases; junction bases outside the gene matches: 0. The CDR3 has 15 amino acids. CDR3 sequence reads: CASSSSGGAYNEQFF. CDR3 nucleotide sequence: TGTGCCAGCAGCTCTAGCGGGGGGGCCTACAATGAGCAGTTCTTC. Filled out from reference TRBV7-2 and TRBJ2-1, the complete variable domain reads GAGVSQSPSNKVTEKGKDVELRCDPISGHTALYWYRQSLGQGLEFLIYFQGNSAPDKSGLPSDRFSAERTGGSVSTLTIQRTQQEDSAVYLCASSSSGGAYNEQFFGPGTRLTVL.

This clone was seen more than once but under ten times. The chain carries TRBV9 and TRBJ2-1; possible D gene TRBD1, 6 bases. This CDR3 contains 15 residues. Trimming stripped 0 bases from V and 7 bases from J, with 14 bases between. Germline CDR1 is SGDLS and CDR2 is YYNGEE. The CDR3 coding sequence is TGTGCCAGCAGCGTAGGCGTAACAGGGCGGAATGAGCAGTTCTTC. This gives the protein CASSVGVTGRNEQFF.